This entry lists 13 T cell receptor beta chains sequenced from one sample in a study of a mutant IDH1 vaccine in newly diagnosed glioma. These receptors have no known antigen. Sequencing used immunoSEQ multiplex PCR; TCRdb keeps in-frame clones, though not all of them. The sample lists roughly 32,000 clones, 79% seen once, with 7.5% to 10% in the top ten. The time point: week 35, safety follow-up. Each dose of the vaccine consisted of 300 ug of mutant IDH1 20-mer peptide, with topical imiquimod. The sequencing here drew on PBMCs, taken from a glioma patient whose treatment included an IDH1 peptide vaccine. The origin of the receptors is a woman in her thirties with glioma. Some clones in this sample may be carry-over from other donors' samples.

This clone was recorded once. This chain connects TRBV27 to TRBJ1-2, with D maybe TRBD1 (6 bases). The CDR3 covers 16 residues. CDR1 is MNHEY, CDR2 SMNVEV, per germline (reference sequence). The V gene lost 4 bases and the J gene lost 1 base, with 16 bases spanning the gap. The DNA of the CDR3 is TGTGCCAGCAGTTCAATCAATATAGGGGGTAACTATGGCTACACCTTC. Amino acids: CASSSINIGGNYGYTF.

The chain uses TRBV18 and TRBJ2-2; D ambiguous. The CDR3 spans 14 residues. Per germline, CDR1 KGHSH and CDR2 LQKENI. V lost 3 bases, J lost 5 bases, and 10 bases lay in between. Here the CDR3 DNA reads TGTGCCAGCTCACCCTCGGAAGGAACCGGGGAGCTGTTTTTT. It encodes CASSPSEGTGELFF.

The genes are TRBV29-1 and TRBJ2-7, with D perhaps matching TRBD1 or TRBD2 (5 bases each). The germline V and J ends were trimmed by 3 bases and 3 bases, with 15 bases remaining between them. Germline lookup yields CDR1 SQVTM and CDR2 ANQGSEA. This CDR3 region has 14 residues. CDR3 in DNA: TGCAGCGTTGAGGCGGGCCAGGGCGTCTACGAGCAGTACTTC. Translated, it gives CSVEAGQGVYEQYF.

The genes are TRBV4-2 and TRBJ1-2; TRBD1 agrees at 8 bases. The CDR3 spans 16 residues. Germline loops: CDR1 LGHNA, CDR2 YNFKEQ. J gave up 4 bases and V 1 base, and 8 bases lay outside the gene matches. The CDR3 loop is CASSQAGDRSSYGYTF. The CDR3 coding sequence is TGTGCCAGCAGCCAAGCGGGGGACAGGAGCAGCTATGGCTACACCTTC.

The CDR3 region is CASSSLGGGTEAFF. As DNA, the CDR3 is TGTGCCAGCAGTTCACTAGGGGGAGGCACTGAAGCTTTCTTT. The chain is built from TRBV7-9 and TRBJ1-1; D may be TRBD1 (6 bases). The germline V gene has CDR1 SEHNR and CDR2 FQNEAQ (reference sequence). The germline V and J ends were trimmed by 6 bases and 4 bases, with 15 bases remaining between them. The CDR3 has 14 amino acids.

In this sample, this clone turned up a few times. The chain recombines TRBV29-1 with TRBJ1-2; tentatively, D is TRBD1 (6 bases). V was pared by 6 bases and J by 10 bases, with 24 bases between. The CDR3 has 14 amino acids. Germline CDR1 and CDR2: SQVTM and ANQGSEA. The CDR3 nucleotides read TGCAGCGTCCCCACGAGACAGGCGGGCTGTGACTACACCTTC. This codes for CSVPTRQAGCDYTF. Full variable domain (rest looked up from reference TRBV29-1 and TRBJ1-2): SAVISQKPSRDICQRGTSLTIQCQVDSQVTMMFWYRQQPGQSLTLIATANQGSEATYESGFVIDKFPISRPNLTFSTLTVSNMSPEDSSIYLCSVPTRQAGCDYTFGSGTRLTVV.

This clone was recorded once. The V and J genes are TRBV25-1 and TRBJ1-1; TRBD1 agrees at 9 bases. Germline values: CDR1 MGHDK, CDR2 SYGVNS. The CDR3 is made up of 16 amino acids. Trimming removed 5 bases from V and 3 bases from J; junction bases left unmatched: 10. CDR3 DNA: TGTGCCAGCAGTCCACCATCCGGGACAGGGCACACTGAAGCTTTCTTT. This codes for CASSPPSGTGHTEAFF.

The J gene is TRBJ2-6, the V gene TRBV5-8, with D perhaps TRBD1 (6 bases). Germline-derived CDR1 and CDR2 are SGHTS and YDEGEE. The CDR3 is made up of 18 amino acids. V was cut by 0 bases and J by 1 base, with 14 bases left in between. The CDR3 protein is CASSLAAATGSGANVLTF. CDR3 nucleotides: TGTGCCAGCAGCTTGGCAGCCGCGACAGGATCTGGGGCCAACGTCCTGACTTTC.

The chain uses TRBV4-1 and TRBJ1-1, with no clear D. The CDR3 sequence is 16 residues long. Germline V gene data show CDR1 as MGHRA and CDR2 as YSYEKL. The V and J ends lost 1 base and 0 bases respectively, with 12 bases between them. CDR3 DNA: TGCGCCAGCAGCCAAGGACGAGGACTGATGAACACTGAAGCTTTCTTT. The encoded protein is CASSQGRGLMNTEAFF.

The chain employs TRBV9 and TRBJ1-1; D may be TRBD1 (5 bases). Trimming removed 3 bases from V and 4 bases from J, with 10 bases in between. CDR3 length equals 13 residues. CDR1 SGDLS and CDR2 YYNGEE come from the germline V gene. CDR3 region: CASSGEGITEAFF. The DNA of the CDR3 is TGTGCCAGCAGCGGCGAGGGGATCACTGAAGCTTTCTTT.

DNA for the CDR3: TGCGCCAGCAGGCTAGACGCCTCCCAAGCCTACGAGCAGTACTTC. Amino acid sequence: CASRLDASQAYEQYF. The chain is built from TRBV5-1 and TRBJ2-7; D not certain. Trimming removed 5 bases at V and 2 bases at J, with 17 bases between. The CDR3 length is 15 residues. Germline loops: CDR1 SGHRS, CDR2 YFSETQ.

The chain has TRBV5-6 and TRBJ2-7; D possibly uses TRBD1 or TRBD2 (5 bases each). The CDR3 covers 14 residues. The germline CDR1 and CDR2 sequences are SGHDT and YYEEEE. V lost 4 bases and J lost 3, with 14 bases in between. The CDR3 loop reads CASSPGTYGYEQYF. In DNA, the CDR3 is TGTGCCAGCAGCCCCGGGACGTATGGCTACGAGCAGTACTTC.

The chain employs TRBV6-5 and TRBJ1-3, with a weak D call TRBD1 (5 bases). V shed 6 bases and J shed 0 bases, with 9 bases lying between them. The CDR3 sequence is 14 residues long. The germline gives CDR1 MNHEY, CDR2 SVGAGI. As DNA, the CDR3 is TGTGCCAGCAGACAGGTTAGCTCTGGAAACACCATATATTTT. Its translation: CASRQVSSGNTIYF.